This record concerns one T cell receptor beta chain sequence. Its antigen is currently not known. It has no much larger one-base neighbor in the sample; base qualities were not kept. These data belong to a study of OX40 agonist ivuxolimab in advanced cancers. The study in broad terms: Ivuxolimab was an agonistic, fully human IgG2 monoclonal antibody directed against OX40 (CD134), a costimulatory receptor. Intravenous ivuxolimab was administered to patients every 2 weeks at six dose levels: 0.01, 0.1, 0.3, 1.5, 3 and 10 mg/kg. Among the 52 dose-escalation patients, around 19 had hepatocellular carcinoma, approximately 15 melanoma, 9 renal cell carcinoma and 9 head and neck cancer. In the dose-escalation cohort, approximately 82% of patients were male, and the mean age was roughly 56 years with a range of about 20 to 80. Prior anti-PD-1, anti-PD-L1 or anti-CTLA-4 therapy was permitted, and checkpoint inhibitors had been received by roughly 42% of dose-escalation patients. Partial responses occurred in three dose-escalation patients: two with cutaneous melanoma and one with hepatocellular carcinoma. Peripheral TCRbeta sequencing was intended to test whether TCR sequence diversity was altered and clonal T-cell expansion was caused by ivuxolimab. The monotherapy dose-escalation portion (N ≈ 55 patients) of the phase I ivuxolimab trial is reported in the paper. What the study reported, not specific to this receptor: Clonal expansion of both CD4+ and CD8+ blood T cells was observed from baseline to week 6 at doses 0.1 to 3.0 mg/kg. Antigen specificity was not determined for the clonally expanded peripheral T cells. In the 0.1-3.0 mg/kg groups, partial responders were among the patients with the lowest normalized peripheral clonal expansion, particularly in CD8+ T cells. Low levels of normalized T-cell clonal expansion were also shown by some nonresponding patients. On average, CD8+ T cells showed more expanded clones than CD4+ T cells after ivuxolimab.

For sequencing of the TCRbeta CDR3 region, genomic DNA was extracted from the sorted cells. The immunoSEQ Assay was used to sequence the TCRbeta CDR3 regions. This is the immuneACCESS table as TCRdb keeps it, with only in-frame sequences that have V and J called. A part of the clones is gone; compared with another copy, unresolved V genes explain less than half, and the rest is unexplained. This sample lists tens of thousands of clones; 85% to 90% were detected once. Of the sample, nearly 7.5% is held by the ten largest clones. Reading from cysteine to phenylalanine, the CDR3 counts 17 amino acids. Only the CDR3 DNA stays, 51 bases, in frame from base 1. CDR1 and CDR2, per the germline V gene, are SGHRS and YFSETQ. V trim: 1 base; J trim: 1 base; unmatched bases: 7. Patients with autoimmune disease history or receiving systemic immunosuppression were excluded from the trial. In every dose cohort, peripheral blood was drawn for TCR sequencing at baseline, cycle 4 day 1, and cycle 7 day 1. Samples were obtained from an open-label, multicenter, first-in-human phase I dose-escalation trial of ivuxolimab. Adults with locally advanced or metastatic melanoma, renal cell, hepatocellular, or head and neck squamous cell carcinoma were enrolled in the trial. CD4+ and CD8+ T cells were sorted separately from peripheral blood before TCR sequencing.

The sequence was obtained from an adult with an advanced solid tumor such as melanoma, head and neck, liver or kidney cancer. The specimen comprised CD4+ or CD8+ T cells sorted from blood, sampled in a trial of the OX40 agonist ivuxolimab. The chain is encoded by TRBV5-1 joined to TRBJ2-2; a stretch of 7 junction bases matches TRBD1. Here is the DNA: TGCGCCAGCAGCTTGCTACAGGGGCTGGAGAACACCGGGGAGCTGTTTTTT. The translation is CASSLLQGLENTGELFF.